This T cell receptor beta chain originates from a study of response to subunit inactivated influenza vaccine. The V and J ends lost 4 bases and 0 bases, in that order; junction bases with no gene match: 10. This CDR3 comprises 17 residues. CDR1 is SGHDT and CDR2 is YYEEEE in the germline V gene. On this clonotype: The target antigen is unknown.

Study-level findings and limits: The authors proposed limited new T cell recruitment per seasonal influenza vaccination.

MiXCR, applied by TCRdb to the RT-PCR reads, yields one record per CDR3 protein. The sample lists almost 250,000 distinct CDR3 sequences, 12% seen once, with 7.8% in the top ten. This clonotype was sampled from a man between 45 and 60 years old who received an inactivated influenza vaccine. The V gene is TRBV5-6, the J gene TRBJ2-1; TRBD2 matches 7 bases. The material was non-naive T cells sorted from PBMCs, obtained 14 to 15 days before vaccination. The CDR3, as DNA: TGTGCCAGCAGCCTATCTAGCGGAACGAGCTCCTACAATGAGCAGTTCTTC. Protein product: CASSLSSGTSSYNEQFF.